The present entry profiles one TCR beta chain with its context. The entry originates in a study of blood T cell repertoires in COVID-19. Across the study: Samples taken during acute and convalescent COVID-19 were collected in the United States, Italy and Spain. PBMCs, B-cell-depleted T cells, or T cells were the source of the cDNA or gDNA that made up the material.

There are 16 residues in the CDR3. From germline, CDR1 is KGHSH and CDR2 LQKENI. With 2 bases clipped from V and 0 bases from J, the junction kept 3 bases outside the gene matches. Original data processing: For nucleated cells, counts were estimated from reference gene primer amplification. The protocol was immunoSEQ multiplex PCR, while the TCRdb copy is restricted to in-frame clones and leaves out a portion. That table supplies the V and J calls and clone size; D and trimming were determined from the DNA. In the table there are roughly 120,000 clones, approximately 85% of which are singletons. The chain uses TRBV18 and TRBJ2-5; 10 positions match TRBD2. Sample: peripheral blood. The sequence came from a human donor in a cohort sampled during active COVID-19. The CDR3 reads CASSPGLAGDQETQYF. The CDR3 nucleotides are TGTGCCAGCTCACCAGGCCTAGCGGGAGACCAAGAGACCCAGTACTTC. The entire variable domain, with the rest obtained from reference TRBV18 and TRBJ2-5, is as follows: NAGVMQNPRHLVRRRGQEARLRCSPMKGHSHVYWYRQLPEEGLKFMVYLQKENIIDESGMPKERFSAEFPKEGPSILRIQQVVRGDSAAYFCASSPGLAGDQETQYFGPGTRLLVL.